This TCR beta chain was sequenced for a study of cytotoxic CD8 clonotypes in ibrutinib-treated CLL. The CDR3 has 12 amino acids. V was cut by 9 bases and J by 10 bases, with 13 bases left in between. The data were produced by immunoSEQ multiplex PCR, yet TCRdb's version contains in-frame clones alone and is incomplete. Of roughly 150,000 clones in the sample, roughly 76% are singletons; the top ten hold approximately 5.1%. The TCR was taken from a human donor with chronic lymphocytic leukemia. The rearrangement links TRBV23-1 to TRBJ1-6, with D possibly being TRBD1 (6 bases). TRBV23-1 is marked as an open reading frame, function uncertain. The specimen was PBMCs, collected after 24 months of ibrutinib treatment. CDR3 coding DNA: TGCGCCAGTCGCAGGAGGGGGTCACCCCTCCACTTT. Amino acid sequence: CASRRRGSPLHF.